A selection of T cell receptor beta chains follows, all from one sample in a study of OX40 agonist ivuxolimab in advanced cancers. Some clones are missing from TCRdb's copy, which holds only in-frame ones; the method was immunoSEQ multiplex PCR. This sample yields roughly 80,000 clones, of which roughly four fifths are seen a single time; 5.5% to 8.5% belongs to the top ten. Sample: CD4+ or CD8+ T cells sorted from blood, taken in a trial of the OX40 agonist ivuxolimab. These receptors were taken from an adult with an advanced solid tumor such as melanoma, head and neck, liver or kidney cancer. Both conserved end residues are part of each CDR3. The order of the fields is D gene, clone size, V gene, J gene, CDR3 protein. A D gene is named only where the DNA matches it firmly. Not every row has a clone size; where given, it reads once, few, many or a size class.

.,.,TRBV7-9,TRBJ2-5,CASNRAKVQGRFETQYF
.,once,TRBV6-4,TRBJ2-2,CASSEGSQTNTGELFF
TRBD1,.,TRBV30,TRBJ2-7,CAWSRGTGGMNEQYF
TRBD2,.,TRBV7-2,TRBJ2-3,CASRSGGGDTQYF
.,few,TRBV29-1,TRBJ2-5,CSVVPLARQETQYF
.,few,TRBV7-9,TRBJ2-3,CASSLGTSSPPADTQYF
.,.,TRBV28,TRBJ1-3,CASSPPGRSGNTIYF
.,.,TRBV19,TRBJ2-4,CASSIEGGRGHLAKNIQYF
.,.,TRBV19,TRBJ2-6,CASRAGPGANVLTF
.,.,TRBV4-3,TRBJ2-7,CASSQDSGAGYEQYF
TRBD2,.,TRBV28,TRBJ2-4,CASSPPSGSSSKNIQYF
TRBD1,.,TRBV28,TRBJ1-4,CASSDPDRRNEKLFF
.,.,TRBV21-1,TRBJ2-1,CASSNGPVDRVGDNEQFF
TRBD2,.,TRBV6-5,TRBJ2-3,CANTGLVTDTQYF
TRBD1,.,TRBV5-4,TRBJ1-2,CASSDRQGSHGYTF
TRBD1,.,TRBV27,TRBJ1-5,CASRWTGESNQPQHF
TRBD1,.,TRBV6-5,TRBJ1-1,CASSTGGWATEAFF